This T cell receptor beta chain originates from a study of blood T cells in healthy people across ages. Study in general: Every two T cells gave about one barcoded beta molecule via template switching.

CDR1 LGHDT and CDR2 YNNKEL come from the germline V gene (reference sequence). The CDR3 consists of 17 residues. Trimming cost V 1 base and J 6 bases; bases outside gene matches: 10. For the second PCR, which ran for 7 to 11 cycles, a sample-barcoded 5' primer and a J-beta primer mix were used. Every sample gave at least 3 million paired-end reads containing CDR3. TCRdb itself ran the 5' RACE reads through MiXCR, one entry per CDR3 protein. This table has around 1.5 million distinct CDR3 sequences, approximately 42% appearing once. The chain combines TRBV3-1 with TRBJ1-1; 11 bases are shared with TRBD1. This receptor was identified in a woman between 18 and 30 years old in good health. The specimen was blood. For the CDR3, the DNA is TGTGCCAGCAGCCAAGGACTGGACAGGGGGCGACCATCTGAAGCTTTCTTT. This codes for CASSQGLDRGRPSEAFF.